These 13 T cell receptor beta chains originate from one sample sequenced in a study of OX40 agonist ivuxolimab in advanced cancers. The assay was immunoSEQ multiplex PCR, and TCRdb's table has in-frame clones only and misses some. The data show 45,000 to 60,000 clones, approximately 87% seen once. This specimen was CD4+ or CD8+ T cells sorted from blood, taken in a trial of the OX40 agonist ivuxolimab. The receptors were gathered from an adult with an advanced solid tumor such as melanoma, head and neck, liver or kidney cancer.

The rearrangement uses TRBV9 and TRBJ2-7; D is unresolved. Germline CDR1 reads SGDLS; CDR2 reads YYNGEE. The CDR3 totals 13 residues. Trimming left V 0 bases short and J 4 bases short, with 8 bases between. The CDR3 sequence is CASSVESHYEQYF. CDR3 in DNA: TGTGCCAGCAGCGTAGAGTCCCATTACGAGCAGTACTTC.

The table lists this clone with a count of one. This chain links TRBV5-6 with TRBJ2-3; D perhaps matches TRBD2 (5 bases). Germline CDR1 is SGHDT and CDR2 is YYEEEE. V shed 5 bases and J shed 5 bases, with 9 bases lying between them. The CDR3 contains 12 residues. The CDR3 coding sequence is TGTGCCAGCAGAATAGGGAGAGATACGCAGTATTTT. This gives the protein CASRIGRDTQYF. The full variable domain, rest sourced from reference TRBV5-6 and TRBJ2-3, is DAGVTQSPTHLIKTRGQQVTLRCSPKSGHDTVSWYQQALGQGPQFIFQYYEEEERQRGNFPDRFSGHQFPNYSSELNVNALLLGDSALYLCASRIGRDTQYFGPGTRLTVL.

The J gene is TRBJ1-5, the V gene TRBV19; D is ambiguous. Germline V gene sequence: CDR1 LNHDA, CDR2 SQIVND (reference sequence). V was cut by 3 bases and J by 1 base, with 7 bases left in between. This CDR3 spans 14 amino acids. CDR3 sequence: CASSMRDSNQPQHF. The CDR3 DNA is TGTGCCAGTAGTATGCGAGACAGCAATCAGCCCCAGCATTTT.

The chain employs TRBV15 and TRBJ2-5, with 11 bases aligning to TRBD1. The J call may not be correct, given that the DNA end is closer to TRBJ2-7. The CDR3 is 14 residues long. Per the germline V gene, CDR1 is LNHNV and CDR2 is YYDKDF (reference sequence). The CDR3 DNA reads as TGTGCCACCTCCCGGGACAGGGGGTCCTACGAGCAGTACTTC. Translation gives CATSRDRGSYEQYF.

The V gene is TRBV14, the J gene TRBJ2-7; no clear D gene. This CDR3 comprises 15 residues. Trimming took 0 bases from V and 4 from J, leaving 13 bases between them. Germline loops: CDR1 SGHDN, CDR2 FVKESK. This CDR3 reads CASSQDVGHDYEQYF. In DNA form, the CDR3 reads TGTGCCAGCAGCCAAGACGTTGGGCATGATTACGAGCAGTACTTC.

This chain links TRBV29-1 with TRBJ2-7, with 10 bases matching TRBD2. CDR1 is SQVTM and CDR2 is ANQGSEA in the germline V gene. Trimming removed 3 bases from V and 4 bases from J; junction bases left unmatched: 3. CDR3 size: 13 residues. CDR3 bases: TGCAGCGTTGAGCTAGCGGGAGAGTACGAGCAGTACTTC. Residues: CSVELAGEYEQYF.

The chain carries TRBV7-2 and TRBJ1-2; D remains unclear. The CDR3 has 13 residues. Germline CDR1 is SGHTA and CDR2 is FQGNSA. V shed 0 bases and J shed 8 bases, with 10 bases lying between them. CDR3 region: CASSLAPYMGYTF. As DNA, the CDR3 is TGTGCCAGCAGCTTAGCCCCATACATGGGCTACACCTTC. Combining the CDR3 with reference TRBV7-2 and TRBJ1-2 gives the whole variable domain GAGVSQSPSNKVTEKGKDVELRCDPISGHTALYWYRQSLGQGLEFLIYFQGNSAPDKSGLPSDRFSAERTGGSVSTLTIQRTQQEDSAVYLCASSLAPYMGYTFGSGTRLTVV.

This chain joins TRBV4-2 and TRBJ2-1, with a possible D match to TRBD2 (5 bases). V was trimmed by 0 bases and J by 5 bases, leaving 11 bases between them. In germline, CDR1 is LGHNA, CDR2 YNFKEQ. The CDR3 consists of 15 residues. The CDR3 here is CASSQEVLANNEQFF. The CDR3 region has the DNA TGTGCCAGCAGCCAAGAGGTTTTAGCGAACAATGAGCAGTTCTTC.

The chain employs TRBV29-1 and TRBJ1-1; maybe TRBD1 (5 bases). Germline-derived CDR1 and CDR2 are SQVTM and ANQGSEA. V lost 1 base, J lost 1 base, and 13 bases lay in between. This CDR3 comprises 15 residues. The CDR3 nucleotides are TGCAGCGTTGAAGGATTAGGGGACGCGAACACTGAAGCTTTCTTT. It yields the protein CSVEGLGDANTEAFF.

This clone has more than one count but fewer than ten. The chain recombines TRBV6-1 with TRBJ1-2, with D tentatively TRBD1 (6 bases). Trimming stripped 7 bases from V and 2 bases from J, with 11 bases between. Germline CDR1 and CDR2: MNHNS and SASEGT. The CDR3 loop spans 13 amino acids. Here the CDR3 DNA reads TGTGCCAGCATTAACGACAGGAACTATGGCTACACCTTC. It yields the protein CASINDRNYGYTF.

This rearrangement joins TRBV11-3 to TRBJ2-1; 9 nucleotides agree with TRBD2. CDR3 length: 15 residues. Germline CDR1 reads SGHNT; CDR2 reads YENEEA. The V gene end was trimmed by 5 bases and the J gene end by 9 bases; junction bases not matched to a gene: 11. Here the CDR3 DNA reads TGTGCCAGCAGCCCCAGGGTGCGGGAGGGCCCTGAGCAGTTCTTC. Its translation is CASSPRVREGPEQFF.

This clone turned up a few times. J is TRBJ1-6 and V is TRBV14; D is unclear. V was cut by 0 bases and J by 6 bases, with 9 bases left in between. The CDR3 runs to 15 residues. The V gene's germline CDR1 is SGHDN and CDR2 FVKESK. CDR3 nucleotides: TGTGCCAGCAGCCAAGATATCGGGATTAATTCACCCCTCCACTTT. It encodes CASSQDIGINSPLHF.

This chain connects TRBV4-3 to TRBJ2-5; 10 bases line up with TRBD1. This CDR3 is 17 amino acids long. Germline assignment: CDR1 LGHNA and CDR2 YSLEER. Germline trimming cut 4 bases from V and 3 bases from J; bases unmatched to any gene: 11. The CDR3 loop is CASSPRTGGWPKETQYF. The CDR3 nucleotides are TGCGCCAGCAGCCCAAGGACAGGGGGTTGGCCCAAAGAGACCCAGTACTTC.